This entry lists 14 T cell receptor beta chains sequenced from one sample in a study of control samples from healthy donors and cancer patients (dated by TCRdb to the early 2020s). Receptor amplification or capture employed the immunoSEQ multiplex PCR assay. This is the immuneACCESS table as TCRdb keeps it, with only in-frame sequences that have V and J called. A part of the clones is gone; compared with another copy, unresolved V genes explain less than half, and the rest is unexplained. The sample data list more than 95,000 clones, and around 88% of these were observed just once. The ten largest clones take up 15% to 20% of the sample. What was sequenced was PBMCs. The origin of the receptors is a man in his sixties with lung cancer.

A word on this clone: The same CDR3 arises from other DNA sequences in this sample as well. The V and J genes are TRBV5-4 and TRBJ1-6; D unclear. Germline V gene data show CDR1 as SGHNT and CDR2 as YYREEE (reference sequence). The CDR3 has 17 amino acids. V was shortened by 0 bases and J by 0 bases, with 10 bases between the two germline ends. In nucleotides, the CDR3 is TGTGCCAGCAGCTTGGTAACACCGAGCTCCTATAATTCACCCCTCCACTTT. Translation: CASSLVTPSSYNSPLHF.

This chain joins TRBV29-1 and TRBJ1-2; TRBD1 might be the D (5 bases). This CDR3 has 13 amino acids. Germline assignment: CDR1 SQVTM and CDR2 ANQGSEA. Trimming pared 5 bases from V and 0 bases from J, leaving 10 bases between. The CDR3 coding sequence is TGCAGCGTTTCGACAGAGTCTAACTATGGCTACACCTTC. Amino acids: CSVSTESNYGYTF.

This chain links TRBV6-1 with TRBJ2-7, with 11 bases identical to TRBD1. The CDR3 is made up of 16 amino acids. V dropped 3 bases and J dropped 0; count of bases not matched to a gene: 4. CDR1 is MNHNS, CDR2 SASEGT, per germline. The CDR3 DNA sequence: TGTGCCAGCAGTGACCTAGGACAGGGGGCCTCCTACGAGCAGTACTTC. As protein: CASSDLGQGASYEQYF.

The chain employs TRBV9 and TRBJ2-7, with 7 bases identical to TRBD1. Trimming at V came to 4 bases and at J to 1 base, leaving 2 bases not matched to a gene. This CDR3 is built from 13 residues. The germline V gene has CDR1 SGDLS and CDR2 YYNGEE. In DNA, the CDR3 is TGTGCCAGCAGCCGGGACAGTTCCTACGAGCAGTACTTC. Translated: CASSRDSSYEQYF.

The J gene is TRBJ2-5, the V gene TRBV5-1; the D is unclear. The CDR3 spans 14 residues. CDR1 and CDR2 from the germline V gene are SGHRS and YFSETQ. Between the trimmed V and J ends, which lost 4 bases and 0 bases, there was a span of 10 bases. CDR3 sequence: CASSAPEDQETQYF. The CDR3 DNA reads TGCGCCAGCAGCGCGCCCGAAGACCAAGAGACCCAGTACTTC.

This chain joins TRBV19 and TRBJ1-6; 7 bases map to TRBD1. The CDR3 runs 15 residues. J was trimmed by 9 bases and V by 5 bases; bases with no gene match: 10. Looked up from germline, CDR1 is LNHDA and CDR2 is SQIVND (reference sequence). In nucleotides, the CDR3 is TGTGCCAGTAGTCCCCAGACAGGGATTTTTTCACCCCTCCACTTT. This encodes CASSPQTGIFSPLHF.

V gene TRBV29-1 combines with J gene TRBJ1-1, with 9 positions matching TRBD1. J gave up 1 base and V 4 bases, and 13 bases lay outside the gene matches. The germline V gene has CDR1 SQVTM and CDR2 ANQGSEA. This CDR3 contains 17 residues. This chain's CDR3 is CSVVGNLGGQGNTEAFF. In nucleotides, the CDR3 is TGCAGCGTTGTTGGGAATCTGGGGGGACAGGGGAACACTGAAGCTTTCTTT.

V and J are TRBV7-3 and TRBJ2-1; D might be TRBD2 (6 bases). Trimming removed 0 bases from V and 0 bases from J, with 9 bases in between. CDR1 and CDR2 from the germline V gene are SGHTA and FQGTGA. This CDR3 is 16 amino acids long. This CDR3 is CASSLTGGSSYNEQFF. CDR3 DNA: TGTGCCAGCAGCTTAACGGGGGGAAGCTCCTACAATGAGCAGTTCTTC.

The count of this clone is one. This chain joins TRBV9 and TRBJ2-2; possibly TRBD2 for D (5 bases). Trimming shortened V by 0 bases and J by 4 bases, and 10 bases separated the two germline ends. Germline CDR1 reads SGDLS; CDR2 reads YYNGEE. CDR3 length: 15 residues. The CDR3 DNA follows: TGTGCCAGCAGCGTAGCCGGGGTATTCACCGGGGAGCTGTTTTTT. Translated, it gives CASSVAGVFTGELFF. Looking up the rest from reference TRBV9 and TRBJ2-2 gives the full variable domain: DSGVTQTPKHLITATGQRVTLRCSPRSGDLSVYWYQQSLDQGLQFLIQYYNGEERAKGNILERFSAQQFPDLHSELNLSSLELGDSALYFCASSVAGVFTGELFFGEGSRLTVL.

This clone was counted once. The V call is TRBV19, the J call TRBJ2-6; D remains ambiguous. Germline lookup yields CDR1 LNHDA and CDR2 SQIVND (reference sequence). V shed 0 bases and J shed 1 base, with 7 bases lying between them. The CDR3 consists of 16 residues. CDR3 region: CASSIEDGSGANVLTF. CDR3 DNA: TGTGCCAGTAGTATAGAGGACGGGTCTGGGGCCAACGTCCTGACTTTC.

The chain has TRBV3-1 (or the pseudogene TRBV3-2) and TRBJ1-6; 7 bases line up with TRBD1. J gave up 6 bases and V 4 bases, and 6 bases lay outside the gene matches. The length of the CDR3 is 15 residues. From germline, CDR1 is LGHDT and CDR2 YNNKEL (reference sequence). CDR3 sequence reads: CASSPNGQANSPLHF. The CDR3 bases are TGTGCCAGCAGCCCAAATGGACAGGCTAATTCACCCCTCCACTTT.

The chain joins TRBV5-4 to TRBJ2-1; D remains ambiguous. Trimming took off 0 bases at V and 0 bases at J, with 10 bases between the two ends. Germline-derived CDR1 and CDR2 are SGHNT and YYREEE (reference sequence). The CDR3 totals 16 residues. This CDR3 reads CASSLARILSYNEQFF. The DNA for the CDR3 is TGTGCCAGCAGCTTGGCCAGGATCCTCTCCTACAATGAGCAGTTCTTC.

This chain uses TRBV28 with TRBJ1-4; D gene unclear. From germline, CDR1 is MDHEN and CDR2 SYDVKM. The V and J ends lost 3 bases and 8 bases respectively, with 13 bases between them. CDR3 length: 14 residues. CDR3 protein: CASSLTRPPEKLFF. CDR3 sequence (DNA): TGTGCCAGCAGTTTGACACGACCCCCAGAAAAACTGTTTTTT.

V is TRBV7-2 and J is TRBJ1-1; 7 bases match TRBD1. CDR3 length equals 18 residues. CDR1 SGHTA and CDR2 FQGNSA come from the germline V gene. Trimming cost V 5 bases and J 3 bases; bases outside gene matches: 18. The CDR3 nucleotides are TGTGCCAGCAGCACTTCACAGGGGCGGGTGTGGATCGACACTGAAGCTTTCTTT. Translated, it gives CASSTSQGRVWIDTEAFF.